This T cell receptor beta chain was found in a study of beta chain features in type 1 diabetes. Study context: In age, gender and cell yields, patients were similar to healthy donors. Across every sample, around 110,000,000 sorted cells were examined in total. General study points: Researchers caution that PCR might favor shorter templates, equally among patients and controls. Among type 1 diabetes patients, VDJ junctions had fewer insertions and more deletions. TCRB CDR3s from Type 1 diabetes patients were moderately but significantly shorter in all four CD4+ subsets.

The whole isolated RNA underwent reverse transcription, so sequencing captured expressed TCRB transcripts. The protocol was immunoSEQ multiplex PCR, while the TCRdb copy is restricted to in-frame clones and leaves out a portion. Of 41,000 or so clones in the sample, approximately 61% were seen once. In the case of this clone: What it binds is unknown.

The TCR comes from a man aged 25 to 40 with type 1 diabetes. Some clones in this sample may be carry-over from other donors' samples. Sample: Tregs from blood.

CDR3 sequence (DNA): TGCAGCGTTGTTTTCAGCGCCGTGGGGGGGACCCAGTACTTC. Its protein is CSVVFSAVGGTQYF. This sequence joins TRBV29-1 and TRBJ2-5, with D perhaps TRBD2 (6 bases). Germline V lookup: CDR1 SQVTM, CDR2 ANQGSEA. With 4 bases removed from V and 7 bases from J, the gap between germline ends came to 19 bases. The CDR3 totals 14 residues.